The 23 T cell receptor beta chains given below trace back to one sample, sequenced in a study of identical twins. MiXCR was run by TCRdb on the 5' RACE reads, yielding one entry per CDR3 protein. This table has about 1.7 million distinct CDR3 sequences, about 31% appearing once. The sequenced sample was cord blood. The source is a newborn girl in good health.

This clonotype appeared a few times. The chain combines TRBV7-2 with TRBJ1-2, with a weak D call TRBD1 (5 bases). Per the germline V gene, CDR1 is SGHTA and CDR2 is FQGNSA. The CDR3 runs to 13 residues. V was pared by 6 bases and J by 8 bases, with 16 bases between. DNA for the CDR3: TGTGCCAGCAGTTCCACCCGAACAGGAGGCTACACCTTC. Translation gives CASSSTRTGGYTF.

At least ten counts were recorded for this clonotype. The chain employs TRBV28 and TRBJ2-3; D unresolved. V dropped 5 bases and J dropped 2 bases, with 20 bases sitting between them. Germline assignment: CDR1 MDHEN and CDR2 SYDVKM. CDR3 length: 17 amino acids. Written as DNA, the CDR3 is TGTGCCAGCAGTAAATCCCTCCCCGGCAGCCCCACAGATACGCAGTATTTT. The encoded protein is CASSKSLPGSPTDTQYF. The complete variable domain, with remaining parts taken from reference TRBV28 and TRBJ2-3, reads DVKVTQSSRYLVKRTGEKVFLECVQDMDHENMFWYRQDPGLGLRLIYFSYDVKMKEKGDIPEGYSVSREKKERFSLILESASTNQTSMYLCASSKSLPGSPTDTQYFGPGTRLTVL.

The chain employs TRBV5-1 and TRBJ1-1; possible D gene TRBD1, 5 bases. CDR1 and CDR2 from the germline V gene are SGHRS and YFSETQ. The CDR3 extends over 15 amino acids. The V gene lost 0 bases and the J gene lost 4 bases, with 13 bases spanning the gap. Here the CDR3 DNA reads TGCGCCAGCAGCTTGGAGGCCAGGGTAGTCACTGAAGCTTTCTTT. Its translation is CASSLEARVVTEAFF.

This clonotype was seen ten or more times. This sequence joins TRBV6-5 and TRBJ2-7, with unresolved D. The CDR3 runs 13 residues. V gave up 0 bases and J gave up 3 bases, with 6 bases separating them. Germline values: CDR1 MNHEY, CDR2 SVGAGI. DNA of the CDR3: TGTGCCAGCAGTTACTCGATAGGCTACGAGCAGTACTTC. Protein: CASSYSIGYEQYF.

The sample holds a few counts of this clonotype. The chain carries TRBV5-1 and TRBJ2-7; D is unresolved. This CDR3 has 14 amino acids. Germline CDR1 is SGHRS and CDR2 is YFSETQ. The ends were cut back, 0 bases at V and 4 bases at J, with 11 bases in the middle. The CDR3 nucleotides read TGCGCCAGCAGCTTGGGGCAGGTTCGTTACGAGCAGTACTTC. Its protein product is CASSLGQVRYEQYF.

V is TRBV7-2 and J is TRBJ2-3; 8 positions match TRBD2. The CDR3 is 15 amino acids. V shed 5 bases, J shed 5 bases, and the junction held 9 bases outside the gene matches. The germline gives CDR1 SGHTA, CDR2 FQGNSA. The CDR3 loop reads CASSTLGLAGDTQYF. The CDR3 bases are TGTGCCAGCAGCACCCTAGGACTAGCTGGAGATACGCAGTATTTT.

This clonotype was seen many times. The chain couples TRBV20-1 to TRBJ1-6; 7 nucleotides align to TRBD1. V was pared by 4 bases and J by 7 bases, with 4 bases of the junction left unmatched. The CDR3 is made up of 13 amino acids. The germline CDR1 and CDR2 sequences are DFQATT and SNEGSKA (reference sequence). The CDR3 sequence: CSANRDSNSPLHF. The CDR3 coding sequence is TGCAGTGCTAACCGGGACAGCAATTCACCCCTCCACTTT.

The chain links TRBV6-2 or TRBV6-3 to TRBJ1-2, with 9 nucleotides matching TRBD1. The germline gives CDR1 MNHEY, CDR2 SVGEGT. The CDR3 runs to 14 residues. Unmatched junction bases numbered 11, after V lost 4 bases and J lost 11 bases. CDR3 DNA: TGTGCCAGCAGTTGGCTCTGGACAGGGGCTATATACACCTTC. Translation: CASSWLWTGAIYTF.

The chain is built from TRBV14 and TRBJ2-2; the D gene is possibly TRBD1 (5 bases). This CDR3 spans 16 amino acids. CDR1 and CDR2 from the germline V gene are SGHDN and FVKESK. V lost 1 base to trimming and J lost 7 bases, with 16 bases between them. CDR3: CASSQGVSGASGELFF. The CDR3 DNA reads as TGTGCCAGCAGCCAAGGGGTTTCTGGGGCGAGCGGGGAGCTGTTTTTT.

The rearrangement links TRBV10-1 to TRBJ1-4, with unresolved D. The CDR3 consists of 15 residues. The V end was cut by 6 bases, the J end by 1 base, with 12 bases between. The germline CDR1 and CDR2 sequences are WNHNN and SYGVQD (reference sequence). The CDR3 DNA follows: TGCGCCAGCAGCCGAGCGTTGGGAACTAATGAAAAACTGTTTTTT. Protein sequence: CASSRALGTNEKLFF.

This clonotype was seen more than once but under ten times. The chain uses TRBV9 and TRBJ2-3, with TRBD1 as a possible D gene (6 bases). V lost 2 bases, J lost 0 bases, and 10 bases lay in between. Germline V gene sequence: CDR1 SGDLS, CDR2 YYNGEE. The CDR3 is 15 residues long. This chain's CDR3 is CASSVGTPSTDTQYF. DNA of the CDR3: TGTGCCAGCAGCGTTGGGACACCTAGCACAGATACGCAGTATTTT.

This clonotype has ten or more counts. The chain carries TRBV6-6 and TRBJ2-5; no clear D. The CDR3 has 15 residues. Germline assignment: CDR1 MNHNY and CDR2 SVGAGI (reference sequence). The ends were cut back, 4 bases at V and 4 bases at J, with 16 bases in the middle. This CDR3 reads CASSSTDRPRETQYF. DNA for the CDR3: TGTGCCAGCAGTTCGACGGATCGGCCCCGAGAGACCCAGTACTTC.

This clonotype was detected only a few times. This chain links TRBV6-2 or TRBV6-3 with TRBJ1-5, with 9 bases fitting TRBD1. Unmatched junction bases numbered 8, after V lost 8 bases and J lost 3 bases. This CDR3 comprises 15 residues. Germline-derived CDR1 and CDR2 are MNHEY and SVGEGT. CDR3 DNA: TGTGCCAGCGACCCGCGGACAGGGGTCAATCAGCCCCAGCATTTT. The encoded protein is CASDPRTGVNQPQHF.

This clonotype was found a few times. The genes are TRBV28 and TRBJ1-5; TRBD1 matches at 9 bases. The length of the CDR3 is 16 residues. J was trimmed by 4 bases and V by 4 bases; bases with no gene match: 8. CDR1 is MDHEN, CDR2 SYDVKM, per germline. The CDR3 DNA reads TGTGCCAGCAGTTCACTACAGGGGGCTGGGAATCAGCCCCAGCATTTT. Translation gives CASSSLQGAGNQPQHF.

This clonotype came up a few times. This rearrangement joins TRBV6-4 to TRBJ2-2; weak D call: TRBD2 (5 bases). The CDR3 is made up of 18 amino acids. Looked up from germline, CDR1 is MRHNA and CDR2 is SNTAGT. Trimming stripped 0 bases from V and 13 bases from J, with 27 bases between. CDR3 in DNA: TGTGCCAGCAGTGACTCGAGTAGCCCTCGGGCGGGTCTCTTTCCGCTGTTTTTT. Protein product: CASSDSSSPRAGLFPLFF.

This clonotype has at least ten counts. The CDR3 region has the DNA TGTGCCAGCAGTACACAACTAGTGGATACGCAGTATTTT. It specifies CASSTQLVDTQYF. V gene TRBV12-3 or TRBV12-4 combines with J gene TRBJ2-3; the D gene is possibly TRBD2 (5 bases). This CDR3 has 13 residues. Deletions cut 5 bases from V and 6 bases from J, with 12 bases between.

To note about this clonotype: A read error may explain this, as a much larger clone is one base away. The chain links TRBV29-1 to TRBJ2-5; possibly TRBD2 for D (5 bases). The CDR3 loop spans 11 amino acids. CDR1 is SQVTM, CDR2 ANQGSEA, per germline. CDR3 residues: CSFEDQRFRYF. The CDR3, as DNA: TGCAGCTTTGAAGATCAGCGGTTCCGGTACTTC.

The gene calls are TRBV7-2 and TRBJ1-4; D is ambiguous. The CDR3 has 16 amino acids. Germline CDR1 and CDR2: SGHTA and FQGNSA. Trimming took off 5 bases at V and 4 bases at J, with 17 bases between the two ends. CDR3 DNA: TGTGCCAGCAGCCCGTACGGACGGCTTGGTAATGAAAAACTGTTTTTT. Its translation: CASSPYGRLGNEKLFF. The full variable domain, completed using reference TRBV7-2 and TRBJ1-4, is GAGVSQSPSNKVTEKGKDVELRCDPISGHTALYWYRQSLGQGLEFLIYFQGNSAPDKSGLPSDRFSAERTGGSVSTLTIQRTQQEDSAVYLCASSPYGRLGNEKLFFGSGTQLSVL.

This clonotype was observed a few times. The V call is TRBV7-2, the J call TRBJ2-3, with D possibly being TRBD2 (6 bases). Trimming cost V 10 bases and J 1 base, with 18 bases left between them. The germline gives CDR1 SGHTA, CDR2 FQGNSA. The CDR3 has 15 residues. CDR3 sequence: CATERGLARTDTQYF. The DNA for the CDR3 is TGTGCCACAGAGCGAGGGCTAGCGCGCACAGATACGCAGTATTTT.

Note on this clonotype: An end of the junction does not agree with germline; a read error may underlie this. CDR3 DNA sequence: TGTGTCAGCAGGGAGACAGGGAATACCTACGAGCAGTACTTC. Its protein is CVSRETGNTYEQYF. The chain has TRBV27 and TRBJ2-5, with 7 bases that match TRBD1. The tail of the sequence fits TRBJ2-7 better, so the J call may be wrong. This CDR3 comprises 14 residues. CDR1 is MNHEY and CDR2 is SMNVEV in the germline V gene (reference sequence).

As regards this clonotype: An end of the junction differs from the germline gene, which may be a read error. The genes are TRBV29-1 and TRBJ1-2, with D tentatively TRBD1 (6 bases). The germline V gene encodes CDR1 SQVTM and CDR2 ANQGSEA. There are 16 residues in the CDR3. CDR3 sequence: CSAGGGTAGPNYGYIF. For the CDR3, the DNA is TGCAGCGCCGGAGGGGGGACCGCAGGCCCTAATTATGGCTACATCTTC.

The rearrangement uses TRBV20-1 and TRBJ2-7; 9 bases are shared with TRBD2. Germline loops: CDR1 DFQATT, CDR2 SNEGSKA (reference sequence). The ends lost 2 bases at V and 4 bases at J; junction bases unmatched: 6. CDR3 length equals 14 residues. As DNA, the CDR3 is TGCAGTGCTAGAACCCTGACTAGCGGATACGAGCAGTACTTC. Translated: CSARTLTSGYEQYF.

This clonotype was seen more than once but under ten times. This chain uses TRBV10-3 with TRBJ2-7, with a tentative D call TRBD1 (6 bases). V lost 6 bases and J 3 bases, leaving 15 bases between the germline ends. The germline gives CDR1 ENHRY, CDR2 SYGVKD. The CDR3 extends over 14 amino acids. CDR3 amino acids: CAIRAQGSLYEQYF. As DNA, the CDR3 is TGTGCCATCAGGGCGCAGGGGTCCCTCTACGAGCAGTACTTC.